The sequence of this T cell receptor beta chain was determined in a study of blood T cell repertoires in COVID-19 (dated by TCRdb to the early 2020s). About the investigation overall: Samples from collaborators originated in the United States, Italy and Spain and spanned both the acute and convalescent phases of COVID-19. The material from the prospective study consisted of cDNA or gDNA derived from T cells, B-cell-depleted T cells, or PBMCs. Deeply sampled blood TCRbeta repertoires from subjects exposed to, actively infected with, or recovered from COVID-19 were included in the dataset. A freely available public database, intended as a resource for researchers studying the immune response to SARS-CoV-2, is where the repertoires were released. Samples came from the ongoing ImmuneRACE study (first 160 participants) plus 1,254 subjects from 6 global collaborators. The sample metadata nearly always contained a de-identified subject ID, COVID-19 status, age in years and sex. Where HLA class I and class II types were available, the types were taken from metadata supplied by the sample provider, not from assay-based typing. Overall results and qualifications from the work: How much clinical and demographic metadata was included differed by source and by participant, and the metadata was provided uncurated.

The immunoSEQ Assay, a bias-controlled multiplex PCR, was used to amplify TCRbeta CDR3 regions from genomic DNA. Per the original workflow: Nucleated cell counts per sample were estimated from amplification of reference gene primers within the assay. Sequence reads were collapsed and filtered to measure the absolute abundance of every unique TCRbeta CDR3 rearrangement. Productive Simpson clonality was computed per sample as the square root of Simpson's diversity index over productive rearrangements. In its TCRdb copy, this immuneACCESS table keeps in-frame sequences only and misses some clones. Where compared with another copy, unresolved V genes explain less than half of these, and the others have no known cause. That table gives V, J and clone size, and the DNA gave D and trimming. Across this sample there are some 99,000 clones, with less than 90% seen only once. The ten largest clones add up to about 20% of the sample.

Collaborating institutions collected whole blood in K2EDTA tubes following their own protocols. For TCRbeta analysis, collaborators shipped samples as frozen whole blood, isolated PBMCs, or DNA extracted from either of those sample types. As for this clone: Its antigen remains unidentified. Base qualities are not provided; no much larger clone lies one nucleotide away.

The junction shows trimming of 5 bases on V and 3 bases on J, and the gene matches do not reach 5 bases of it. CDR1 is given as MDHEN and CDR2 as SYDVKM, both from the germline V gene. The CDR3 holds 17 amino acids from the cysteine to the phenylalanine. Of the read, only the CDR3 DNA is kept; its 51 bases are in frame from base 1. Sequencing used peripheral blood. The TCR sequence derives from a woman aged 55-70 years with acute or convalescent COVID-19. The V and J segments used are TRBV28 and TRBJ2-6, with 12 middle bases fitting TRBD2. The CDR3 sequence is CASSTTSGRRGANVLTF. The DNA sequence is as follows: TGTGCCAGCAGTACCACTAGCGGGAGGCGTGGGGCCAACGTCCTGACTTTC.